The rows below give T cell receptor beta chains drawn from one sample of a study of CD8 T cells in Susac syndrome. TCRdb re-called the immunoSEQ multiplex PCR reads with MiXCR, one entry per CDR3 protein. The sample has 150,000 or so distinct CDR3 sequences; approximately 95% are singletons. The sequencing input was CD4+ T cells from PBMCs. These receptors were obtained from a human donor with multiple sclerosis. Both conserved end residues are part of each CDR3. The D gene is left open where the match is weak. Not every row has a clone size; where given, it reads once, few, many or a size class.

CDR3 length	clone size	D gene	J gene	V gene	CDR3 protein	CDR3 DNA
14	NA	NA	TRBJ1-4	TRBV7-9	CASSFPGRVEKLFF	TGTGCCAGCAGCTTCCCGGGGCGGGTTGAAAAACTGTTTTTT
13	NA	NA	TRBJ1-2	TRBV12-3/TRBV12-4	CASSLVEGMGYTF	TGTGCCAGCAGTTTAGTGGAGGGTATGGGCTACACCTTC
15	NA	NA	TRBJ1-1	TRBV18	CASSPPSAVGVEAFF	TGTGCCAGCTCACCGCCCAGCGCCGTGGGGGTAGAAGCTTTCTTT
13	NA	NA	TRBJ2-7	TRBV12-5	CATGRDRYYEQYF	TGTGCCACTGGGCGGGACCGGTACTACGAGCAGTACTTC
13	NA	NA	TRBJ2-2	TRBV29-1	CSARGGRTGELFF	TGCAGCGCGAGGGGGGGAAGGACCGGGGAGCTGTTTTTT
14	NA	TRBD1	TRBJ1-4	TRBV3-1	CASSPGTGEEKLFF	TGTGCCAGCAGCCCCGGGACAGGAGAGGAAAAACTGTTTTTT
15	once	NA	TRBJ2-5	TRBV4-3	CASSHAFGVRETQYF	TGCGCCAGCAGCCACGCTTTTGGGGTCCGGGAGACCCAGTACTTC
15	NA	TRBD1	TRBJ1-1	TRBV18	CASSPGGQGGNEAFF	TGTGCCAGCTCACCGGGAGGACAGGGGGGTAATGAAGCTTTCTTT
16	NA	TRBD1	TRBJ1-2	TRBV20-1	CSARDWDRDLNYGYTF	TGCAGTGCTAGAGATTGGGACAGAGATCTTAACTATGGCTACACCTTC
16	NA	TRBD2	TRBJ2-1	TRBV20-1	CSALFPGLAGAGEQFF	TGCAGTGCTCTCTTCCCGGGACTAGCGGGAGCGGGTGAGCAGTTCTTC
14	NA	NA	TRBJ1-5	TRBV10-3	CAISGGVRDQPQHF	TGTGCCATCAGTGGAGGGGTAAGAGATCAGCCCCAGCATTTT
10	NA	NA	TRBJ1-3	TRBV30	CAWLGNTIYF	TGTGCCTGGTTGGGAAACACCATATATTTT
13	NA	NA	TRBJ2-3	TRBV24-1	CATSARGLDTQYF	TGTGCCACCAGTGCCCGAGGTTTGGATACGCAGTATTTT
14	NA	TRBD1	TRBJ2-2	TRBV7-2	CASSLSGTAGELFF	TGTGCCAGCAGCTTATCAGGGACAGCCGGGGAGCTGTTTTTT
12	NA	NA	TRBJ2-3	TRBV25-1	CASITEGDTQYF	TGTGCCAGCATCACTGAGGGGGATACGCAGTATTTT
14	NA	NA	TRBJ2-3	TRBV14	CASSQEGRTDTQYF	TGTGCCAGCAGCCAAGAAGGGAGGACAGATACGCAGTATTTT
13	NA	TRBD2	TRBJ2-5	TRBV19	CASMLAGDVTQYF	TGTGCCAGTATGCTAGCGGGAGATGTGACCCAGTACTTC
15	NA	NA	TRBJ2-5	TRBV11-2	CASNALQGRGETQYF	TGTGCCAGCAACGCGTTACAAGGTCGCGGAGAGACCCAGTACTTC
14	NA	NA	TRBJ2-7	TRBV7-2	CASSTGLGSYEQYF	TGTGCCAGCAGCACGGGACTCGGCTCCTACGAGCAGTACTTC
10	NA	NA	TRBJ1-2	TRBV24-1	CATRPLGYTF	TGTGCCACTAGGCCCCTCGGCTACACCTTC
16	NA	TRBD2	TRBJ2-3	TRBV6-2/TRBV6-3	CASSYDERGVTDTQYF	TGTGCCAGCAGTTACGACGAGCGGGGAGTCACAGATACGCAGTATTTT
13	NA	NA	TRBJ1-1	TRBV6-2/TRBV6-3	CASSRDGGTEAFF	TGTGCCAGCAGTCGGGACGGAGGAACTGAAGCTTTCTTT
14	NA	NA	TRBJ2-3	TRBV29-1	CSVSGRAGTDTQYF	TGCAGCGTTTCTGGACGCGCTGGCACAGATACGCAGTATTTT
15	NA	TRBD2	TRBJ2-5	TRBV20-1	CSARAGGRPQETQYF	TGCAGTGCTAGAGCGGGGGGGAGGCCACAAGAGACCCAGTACTTC
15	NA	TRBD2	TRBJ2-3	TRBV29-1	CSVELSGGSPDTQYF	TGCAGCGTTGAATTGTCCGGCGGGAGCCCAGATACGCAGTATTTT
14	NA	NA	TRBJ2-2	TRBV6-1	CAEGEQRGTGELFF	TGTGCCGAGGGGGAGCAGAGAGGGACCGGGGAGCTGTTTTTT
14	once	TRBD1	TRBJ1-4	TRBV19	CASTTGQLNEKLFF	TGTGCCAGCACCACGGGACAGTTAAATGAAAAACTGTTTTTT
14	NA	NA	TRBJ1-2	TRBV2	CASMRGRGYYGYTF	TGTGCCAGCATGAGGGGCAGGGGTTACTATGGCTACACCTTC
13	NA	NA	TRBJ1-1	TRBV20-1	CSATADTYTEAFF	TGCAGTGCTACCGCTGACACCTACACTGAAGCTTTCTTT
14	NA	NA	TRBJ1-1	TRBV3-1	CASSQKGFGTEAFF	TGTGCCAGCAGCCAAAAGGGATTTGGCACTGAAGCTTTCTTT
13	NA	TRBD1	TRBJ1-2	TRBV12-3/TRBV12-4	CASSQGGDYGYTF	TGTGCCAGCAGTCAGGGGGGCGACTATGGCTACACCTTC
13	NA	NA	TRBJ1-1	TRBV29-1	CSVGERGSSEAFF	TGCAGCGTTGGGGAAAGGGGATCCTCTGAAGCTTTCTTT
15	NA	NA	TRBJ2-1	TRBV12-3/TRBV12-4	CASSLVVSSYNEQFF	TGTGCCAGCAGTTTAGTCGTTAGCTCCTACAATGAGCAGTTCTTC
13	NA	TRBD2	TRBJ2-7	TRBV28	CASSLSGSGEQYF	TGTGCCAGCAGTTTAAGCGGGAGCGGCGAGCAGTACTTC
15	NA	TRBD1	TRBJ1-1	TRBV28	CASSFPDRGLTEAFF	TGTGCCAGCAGTTTCCCGGACAGGGGGCTGACTGAAGCTTTCTTT
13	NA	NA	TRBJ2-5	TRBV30	CAWSEPATETQYF	TGTGCCTGGAGCGAGCCGGCCACGGAGACCCAGTACTTC
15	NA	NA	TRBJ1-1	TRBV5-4	CASSFFDISLAEAFF	TGTGCCAGCAGCTTTTTTGATATCAGCTTGGCTGAAGCTTTCTTT
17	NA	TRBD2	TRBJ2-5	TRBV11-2	CASSFVAGVPPQETQYF	TGTGCCAGCAGCTTCGTAGCGGGAGTACCCCCTCAAGAGACCCAGTACTTC